This T cell receptor (beta chain) is from a study of cytomegalovirus exposure and HLA in healthy donors. Trimming took 3 bases from V and 4 from J; bases not matched to a gene: 3. The germline V gene has CDR1 SGDLS and CDR2 YYNGEE. This CDR3 is built from 15 residues. PCR primers comprised 60 Vbeta and 13 Jbeta primers. Sequencing used immunoSEQ multiplex PCR; TCRdb keeps in-frame clones, though not all of them. This table has about 78,000 clones, approximately 70% appearing once. With regard to this clone: The target antigen is unknown.

Study-level points and caveats: In a later analysis, TCR association rates varied by HLA locus: DRB1 most, HLA-C fewest. An observed cluster of highly shared sequence variants was recorded as a likely sequencing artifact.

The rearrangement links TRBV9 to TRBJ2-7; 14 nucleotides agree with TRBD2. Sample: PBMCs. This TCR derives from a woman aged 40 to 55 in good health and CMV-seropositive. The CDR3 loop reads CASSGGLAGVYEQYF. The CDR3 nucleotides are TGTGCCAGCAGCGGGGGACTAGCGGGAGTATACGAGCAGTACTTC.